The subject of this entry is one T cell receptor beta chain. Germline lookup yields CDR1 MNHEY and CDR2 SVGEGT. The CDR3 extends over 15 amino acids. V trimming: 3 bases; J trimming: 8 bases; junction bases outside the gene matches: 10. This sample is part of a study of brain metastases from non-small cell lung cancer. Produced via immunoSEQ multiplex PCR; TCRdb's table is partial and in-frame only. The profile shows 2,000 or so clones, 86% of them singletons. Material: tumor-adjacent normal tissue. The receptor comes from a donor over 35 with non-small cell lung cancer. The V and J genes are TRBV6-2 or TRBV6-3 and TRBJ1-2, with 9 bases matching TRBD1. The CDR3 region is CASSYLYGDRAGYTF. The CDR3 DNA reads as TGTGCCAGCAGTTATCTTTATGGGGACAGGGCCGGCTACACCTTC.